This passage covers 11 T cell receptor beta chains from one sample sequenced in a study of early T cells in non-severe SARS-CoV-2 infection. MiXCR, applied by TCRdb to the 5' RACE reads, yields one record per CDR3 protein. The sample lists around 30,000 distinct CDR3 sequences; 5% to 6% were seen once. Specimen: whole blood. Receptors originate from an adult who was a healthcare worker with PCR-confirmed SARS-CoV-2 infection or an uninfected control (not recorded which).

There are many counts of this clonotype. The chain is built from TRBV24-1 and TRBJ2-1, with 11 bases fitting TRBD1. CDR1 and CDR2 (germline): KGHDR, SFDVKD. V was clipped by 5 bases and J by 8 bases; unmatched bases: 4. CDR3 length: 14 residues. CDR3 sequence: CATSGDRGSDEQFF. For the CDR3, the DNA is TGTGCCACCAGTGGGGACAGGGGGAGCGATGAGCAGTTCTTC.

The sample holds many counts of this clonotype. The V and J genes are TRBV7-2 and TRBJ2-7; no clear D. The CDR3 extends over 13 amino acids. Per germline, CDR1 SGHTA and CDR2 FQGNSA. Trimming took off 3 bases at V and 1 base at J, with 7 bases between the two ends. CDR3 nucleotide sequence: TGTGCCAGCAGCTTTTTCAGTTCCTACGAGCAGTACTTC. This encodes CASSFFSSYEQYF.

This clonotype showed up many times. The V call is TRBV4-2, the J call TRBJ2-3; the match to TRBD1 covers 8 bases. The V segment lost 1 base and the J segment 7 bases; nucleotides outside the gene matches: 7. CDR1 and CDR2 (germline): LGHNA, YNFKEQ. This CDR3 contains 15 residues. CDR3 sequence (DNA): TGTGCCAGCAGCCAAGTGGGCCAGGGGGCTCATACGCAGTATTTT. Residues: CASSQVGQGAHTQYF.

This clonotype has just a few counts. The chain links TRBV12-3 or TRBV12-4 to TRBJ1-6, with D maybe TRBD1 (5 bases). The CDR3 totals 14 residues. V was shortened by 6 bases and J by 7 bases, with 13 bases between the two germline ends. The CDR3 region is CASRTGLSNSPLHF. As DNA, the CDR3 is TGTGCCAGCAGAACGGGACTCTCAAATTCACCCCTCCACTTT.

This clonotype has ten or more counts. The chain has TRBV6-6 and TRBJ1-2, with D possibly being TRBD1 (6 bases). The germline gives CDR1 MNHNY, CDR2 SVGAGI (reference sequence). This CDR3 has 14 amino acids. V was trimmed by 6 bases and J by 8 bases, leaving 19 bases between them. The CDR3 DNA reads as TGTGCCAGCAGCTGGTCCCGGGACATTGGGGGCTACACCTTC. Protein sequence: CASSWSRDIGGYTF.

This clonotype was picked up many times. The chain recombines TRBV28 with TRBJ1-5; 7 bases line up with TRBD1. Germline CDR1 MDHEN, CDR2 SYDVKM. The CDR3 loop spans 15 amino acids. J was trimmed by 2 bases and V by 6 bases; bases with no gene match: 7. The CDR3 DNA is TGTGCCAGCAGATCACAGGGGCCGCGCAATCAGCCCCAGCATTTT. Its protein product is CASRSQGPRNQPQHF.

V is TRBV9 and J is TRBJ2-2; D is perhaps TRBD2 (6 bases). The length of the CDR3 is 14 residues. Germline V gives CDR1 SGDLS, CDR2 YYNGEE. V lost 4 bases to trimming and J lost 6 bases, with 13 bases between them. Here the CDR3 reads CASSFTREAGELFF. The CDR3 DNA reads TGTGCCAGCAGCTTCACCAGGGAGGCCGGGGAGCTGTTTTTT. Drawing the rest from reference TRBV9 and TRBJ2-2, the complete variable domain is DSGVTQTPKHLITATGQRVTLRCSPRSGDLSVYWYQQSLDQGLQFLIQYYNGEERAKGNILERFSAQQFPDLHSELNLSSLELGDSALYFCASSFTREAGELFFGEGSRLTVL.

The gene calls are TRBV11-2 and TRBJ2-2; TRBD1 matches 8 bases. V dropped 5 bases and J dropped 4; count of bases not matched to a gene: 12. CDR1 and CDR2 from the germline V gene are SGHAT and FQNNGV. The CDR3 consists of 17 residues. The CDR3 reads CASSPTPGQASTGELFF. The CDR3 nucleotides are TGTGCCAGCAGCCCTACGCCGGGACAGGCGAGCACCGGGGAGCTGTTTTTT. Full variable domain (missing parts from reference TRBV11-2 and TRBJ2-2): EAGVAQSPRYKIIEKRQSVAFWCNPISGHATLYWYQQILGQGPKLLIQFQNNGVVDDSQLPKDRFSAERLKGVDSTLKIQPAKLEDSAVYLCASSPTPGQASTGELFFGEGSRLTVL.

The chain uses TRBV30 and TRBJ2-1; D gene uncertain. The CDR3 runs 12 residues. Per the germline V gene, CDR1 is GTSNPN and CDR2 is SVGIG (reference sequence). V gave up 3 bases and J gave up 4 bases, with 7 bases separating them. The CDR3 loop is CAWSSRYNEQFF. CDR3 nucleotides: TGTGCCTGGAGCTCAAGGTACAATGAGCAGTTCTTC.

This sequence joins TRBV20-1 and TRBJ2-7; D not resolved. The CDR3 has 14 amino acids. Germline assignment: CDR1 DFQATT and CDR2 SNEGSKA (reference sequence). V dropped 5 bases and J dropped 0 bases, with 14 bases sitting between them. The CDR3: CSAVPILNSYEQYF. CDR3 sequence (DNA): TGCAGTGCTGTTCCAATCCTAAACTCCTACGAGCAGTACTTC.

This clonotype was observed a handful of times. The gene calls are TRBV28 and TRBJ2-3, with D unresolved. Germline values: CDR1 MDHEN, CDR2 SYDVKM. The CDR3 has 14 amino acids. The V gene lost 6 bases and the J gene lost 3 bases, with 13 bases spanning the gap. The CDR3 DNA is TGTGCCAGCAGGGCCCCGTCTCAAACAGATACGCAGTATTTT. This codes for CASRAPSQTDTQYF.